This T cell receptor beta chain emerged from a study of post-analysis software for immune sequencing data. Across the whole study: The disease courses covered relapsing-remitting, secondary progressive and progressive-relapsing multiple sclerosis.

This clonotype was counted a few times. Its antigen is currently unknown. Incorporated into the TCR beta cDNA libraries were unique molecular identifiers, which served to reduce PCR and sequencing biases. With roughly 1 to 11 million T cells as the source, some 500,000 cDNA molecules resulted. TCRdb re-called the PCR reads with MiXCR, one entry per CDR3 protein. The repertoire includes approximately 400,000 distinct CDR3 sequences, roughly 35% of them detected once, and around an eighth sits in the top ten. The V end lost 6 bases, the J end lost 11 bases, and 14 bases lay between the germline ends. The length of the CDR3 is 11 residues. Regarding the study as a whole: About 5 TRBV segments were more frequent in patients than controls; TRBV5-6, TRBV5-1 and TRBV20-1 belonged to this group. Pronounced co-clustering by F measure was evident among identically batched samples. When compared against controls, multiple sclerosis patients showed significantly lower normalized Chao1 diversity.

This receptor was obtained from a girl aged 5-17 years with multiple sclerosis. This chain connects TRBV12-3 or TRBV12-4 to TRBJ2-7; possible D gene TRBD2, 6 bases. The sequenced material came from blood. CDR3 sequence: CASSSGPGEYF. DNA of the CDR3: TGTGCCAGCAGCTCAGGACCGGGGGAGTACTTC.